The next 23 T cell receptor beta chains were all read from a single sample in a study of cytomegalovirus exposure and HLA in healthy donors. Vbeta (60) and Jbeta (13) primers were used in the PCR. This table comes from immunoSEQ multiplex PCR, and its TCRdb copy is limited to in-frame clones, with some not included. Its listing shows some 120,000 clones. Source material: PBMCs. Every receptor here comes from a man aged 35-49 years in good health and CMV-seronegative.

CDR3 nucleotides: TGTGCCAGCAGTGTGTTCGGACAGGGAGTTCCTCTTTGGGGCTACACCTTC. Its protein is CASSVFGQGVPLWGYTF. V usage is TRBV6-1 and J usage is TRBJ1-2; the match to TRBD1 covers 8 bases. This CDR3 is built from 17 residues. Germline CDR1 is MNHNS and CDR2 is SASEGT. The ends lost 4 bases at V and 8 bases at J; junction bases unmatched: 18.

The chain links TRBV7-2 to TRBJ1-5, with a weak D call TRBD1 (5 bases). The CDR3 is 17 residues long. The germline CDR1 and CDR2 sequences are SGHTA and FQGNSA. V lost 2 bases and J lost 2, with 16 bases in between. The CDR3 DNA is TGTGCCAGCAGCTTACCCCCAGGGAGGTCCCGCAATCAGCCCCAGCATTTT. Encoded protein: CASSLPPGRSRNQPQHF.

The chain employs TRBV29-1 and TRBJ2-1, with D hard to call. The CDR3 is 14 residues long. V lost 6 bases, J lost 3 bases, and 15 bases lay in between. Germline CDR1 and CDR2: SQVTM and ANQGSEA. CDR3 loop: CSVAQRLDYNEQFF. The CDR3 DNA reads as TGCAGCGTAGCCCAAAGGCTAGACTACAATGAGCAGTTCTTC.

The gene calls are TRBV7-2 and TRBJ1-2, with 7 bases fitting TRBD1. J gave up 4 bases and V 1 base, and 6 bases lay outside the gene matches. The CDR3 has 15 amino acids. The germline V gene has CDR1 SGHTA and CDR2 FQGNSA. The CDR3: CASSLVQGFGYGYTF. The CDR3 region has the DNA TGTGCCAGCAGCTTAGTACAGGGGTTTGGCTATGGCTACACCTTC.

This sequence joins TRBV12-2 and TRBJ2-2; the D call in the table, TRBD1, was not verified against the DNA. TRBV12-2 counts as a pseudogene. There are 17 residues in the CDR3. CDR3 bases: TGTGCAAGTCGCTTAGATAAGGGGGCGACTATTTCCGGGGAGCTGTTTTTT. It specifies CASRLDKGATISGELFF.

The chain is built from TRBV7-9 and TRBJ1-1, with 7 bases matching TRBD1. The CDR3 covers 15 residues. Germline V gene data show CDR1 as SEHNR and CDR2 as FQNEAQ (reference sequence). V gave up 0 bases and J gave up 1 base; unmatched junction bases: 2. The CDR3 is CASSLAGTANTEAFF. The CDR3 coding sequence is TGTGCCAGCAGCTTAGCAGGGACAGCGAACACTGAAGCTTTCTTT. Variable domain in full (rest from reference TRBV7-9 and TRBJ1-1): DTGVSQNPRHKITKRGQNVTFRCDPISEHNRLYWYRQTLGQGPEFLTYFQNEAQLEKSRLLSDRFSAERPKGSFSTLEIQRTEQGDSAMYLCASSLAGTANTEAFFGQGTRLTVV.

This chain joins TRBV7-2 and TRBJ1-2; possibly TRBD1 for D (6 bases). The CDR3 is 15 amino acids. Trimming took off 2 bases at V and 7 bases at J, with 17 bases between the two ends. Looked up from germline, CDR1 is SGHTA and CDR2 is FQGNSA. CDR3: CASSLTPPTGRGYTF. CDR3 sequence (DNA): TGTGCCAGCAGCTTAACCCCACCGACAGGTCGTGGCTACACCTTC.

The chain couples TRBV18 to TRBJ2-1; TRBD1 is a possible D gene (6 bases). V lost 2 bases to trimming and J lost 0 bases, with 8 bases between them. The germline gives CDR1 KGHSH, CDR2 LQKENI. The CDR3 runs to 15 residues. The CDR3 region is CASSPTGHSYNEQFF. As DNA, the CDR3 is TGTGCCAGCTCACCAACAGGGCACTCCTACAATGAGCAGTTCTTC.

V is TRBV28 and J is TRBJ2-5, with D perhaps TRBD1 (5 bases). Trimming removed 6 bases at V and 3 bases at J, with 11 bases between. Per the germline V gene, CDR1 is MDHEN and CDR2 is SYDVKM. This CDR3 has 13 amino acids. CDR3 amino acids: CASRIQGKETQYF. The CDR3 region has the DNA TGTGCCAGCAGGATCCAGGGAAAAGAGACCCAGTACTTC. The whole variable domain, filled in from reference TRBV28 and TRBJ2-5, reads DVKVTQSSRYLVKRTGEKVFLECVQDMDHENMFWYRQDPGLGLRLIYFSYDVKMKEKGDIPEGYSVSREKKERFSLILESASTNQTSMYLCASRIQGKETQYFGPGTRLLVL.

The chain recombines TRBV29-1 with TRBJ2-7; D is perhaps TRBD1 (5 bases). CDR3 size: 11 residues. The V end lost 4 bases, the J end lost 9 bases, and 13 bases lay between the germline ends. Germline CDR1 and CDR2: SQVTM and ANQGSEA. DNA for the CDR3: TGCAGCGTTGTTTCTTTAGACAGGCAGTACTTC. Encoded protein: CSVVSLDRQYF.

The chain recombines TRBV10-3 with TRBJ2-2, with 7 bases aligning to TRBD2. Germline CDR1 is ENHRY and CDR2 is SYGVKD. V trimming: 4 bases; J trimming: 3 bases; junction bases outside the gene matches: 8. The CDR3 sequence is 16 residues long. The CDR3 DNA sequence: TGTGCCATCAGTGTCAGCGGGAACTCGGACACCGGGGAGCTGTTTTTT. Amino acid sequence: CAISVSGNSDTGELFF.

The V gene is TRBV11-3, the J gene TRBJ2-3; 7 nucleotides line up with TRBD2. Losses at the gene ends were 5 bases for V and 8 bases for J; bases not matched to a gene: 10. Germline V gives CDR1 SGHNT, CDR2 YENEEA. The CDR3 extends over 14 amino acids. The CDR3 protein is CASSRTSGLGTQYF. DNA for the CDR3: TGTGCCAGCAGCCGGACTAGTGGTTTGGGTACGCAGTATTTT.

The chain uses TRBV29-1 and TRBJ1-1; 8 nucleotides line up with TRBD1. Trimming cost V 5 bases and J 8 bases; bases outside gene matches: 10. Germline V gene sequence: CDR1 SQVTM, CDR2 ANQGSEA. The CDR3 contains 13 residues. The CDR3, as DNA: TGCAGCGTTTCCCTGGGACAGGTTGGGGAAGCTTTCTTT. Protein sequence: CSVSLGQVGEAFF. Filled out from reference TRBV29-1 and TRBJ1-1, the complete variable domain reads SAVISQKPSRDICQRGTSLTIQCQVDSQVTMMFWYRQQPGQSLTLIATANQGSEATYESGFVIDKFPISRPNLTFSTLTVSNMSPEDSSIYLCSVSLGQVGEAFFGQGTRLTVV.

V and J are TRBV2 and TRBJ2-5; 9 nucleotides match TRBD2. With 1 base clipped from V and 5 bases from J, the junction kept 8 bases outside the gene matches. The CDR3 has 16 amino acids. Germline V gene lookup returns CDR1 SNHLY and CDR2 FYNNEI. In DNA, the CDR3 is TGTGCCAGCAGTGAAGATGGGTTAGCGGGAGTGGAGACCCAGTACTTC. Encoded protein: CASSEDGLAGVETQYF.

The V call is TRBV7-3, the J call TRBJ2-3, with 8 bases fitting TRBD1. Germline trimming cut 5 bases from V and 6 bases from J; bases unmatched to any gene: 13. CDR1 is SGHTA and CDR2 is FQGTGA in the germline V gene. This CDR3 is built from 16 residues. In nucleotides, the CDR3 is TGTGCCAGCAGCACGGTCCTAGGGCAGGGGGCTGATACGCAGTATTTT. Translated, it gives CASSTVLGQGADTQYF.

The chain couples TRBV2 to TRBJ2-1; 14 nucleotides match TRBD2. This CDR3 has 17 amino acids. Per germline, CDR1 SNHLY and CDR2 FYNNEI. V lost 6 bases and J lost 10; bases outside the gene matches: 14. The CDR3 loop is CASRGISGLAGAEEQFF. For the CDR3, the DNA is TGTGCCAGCAGGGGGATTTCGGGACTAGCGGGAGCAGAGGAGCAGTTCTTC.

The chain recombines TRBV7-9 with TRBJ2-1; 9 nucleotides align to TRBD2. V shed 4 bases and J 5 bases; nucleotides not matched to a gene: 12. CDR3 length equals 17 residues. Germline CDR1 is SEHNR and CDR2 is FQNEAQ (reference sequence). In DNA, the CDR3 is TGTGCCAGCAGCTCAGTCGGGGGCGGGGGGGCGGACAATGAGCAGTTCTTC. Its protein is CASSSVGGGGADNEQFF.

The V gene is TRBV2, the J gene TRBJ2-7; possibly TRBD1 for D (5 bases). Germline CDR1 SNHLY, CDR2 FYNNEI. This CDR3 is built from 14 residues. The germline V and J ends were trimmed by 5 bases and 2 bases, with 13 bases remaining between them. CDR3 sequence (DNA): TGTGCCAGCAGTACTGGCAGGGTGGCCTACGAGCAGTACTTC. Amino acids: CASSTGRVAYEQYF. Full variable domain (rest looked up from reference TRBV2 and TRBJ2-7): EPEVTQTPSHQVTQMGQEVILRCVPISNHLYFYWYRQILGQKVEFLVSFYNNEISEKSEIFDDQFSVERPDGSNFTLKIRSTKLEDSAMYFCASSTGRVAYEQYFGPGTRLTVT.

CDR3 protein: CASRRPGGGGRTYQETQYF. The CDR3 coding sequence is TGTGCCAGCAGGCGCCCCGGGGGAGGGGGGCGTACTTACCAAGAGACCCAGTACTTC. This chain joins TRBV11-2 and TRBJ2-5; TRBD2 is a possible D gene (7 bases). The CDR3 has 19 residues. V lost 6 bases, J lost 0 bases, and 26 bases lay in between. Looked up from germline, CDR1 is SGHAT and CDR2 is FQNNGV.

The chain employs TRBV11-3 and TRBJ2-3; 7 positions agree with TRBD2. Unmatched junction bases numbered 4, after V lost 5 bases and J lost 2 bases. There are 14 residues in the CDR3. Germline V CDR1 and CDR2: SGHNT, YENEEA. CDR3 DNA: TGTGCCAGCAGCGAGCGGGACCACACAGATACGCAGTATTTT. Amino acids: CASSERDHTDTQYF.

This chain uses TRBV5-1 with TRBJ2-2; D may be TRBD2 (5 bases). The germline CDR1 and CDR2 sequences are SGHRS and YFSETQ. V was pared by 0 bases and J by 4 bases, with 7 bases between. This CDR3 has 14 residues. CDR3 coding DNA: TGCGCCAGCAGCTTGGGAGGACTCACCGGGGAGCTGTTTTTT. It encodes CASSLGGLTGELFF.

J is TRBJ2-7 and V is TRBV30, with 11 bases lining up with TRBD1. The J segment lost 3 bases and the V segment lost 0 bases, leaving 4 bases of the junction unmatched. CDR1 and CDR2 (germline): GTSNPN, SVGIG (reference sequence). This CDR3 region has 15 residues. Here the CDR3 reads CAWSVGDRGIYEQYF. CDR3 DNA: TGTGCCTGGAGTGTAGGGGACAGGGGGATCTACGAGCAGTACTTC.

The V and J genes are TRBV5-4 and TRBJ1-1, with 10 bases lining up with TRBD1. Losses at the gene ends were 4 bases for V and 5 bases for J; bases not matched to a gene: 8. The CDR3 is 15 amino acids. The germline V gene encodes CDR1 SGHNT and CDR2 YYREEE (reference sequence). The CDR3 is CASSTATGGKTEAFF. The CDR3 bases are TGTGCCAGCAGCACCGCGACAGGGGGCAAGACTGAAGCTTTCTTT.